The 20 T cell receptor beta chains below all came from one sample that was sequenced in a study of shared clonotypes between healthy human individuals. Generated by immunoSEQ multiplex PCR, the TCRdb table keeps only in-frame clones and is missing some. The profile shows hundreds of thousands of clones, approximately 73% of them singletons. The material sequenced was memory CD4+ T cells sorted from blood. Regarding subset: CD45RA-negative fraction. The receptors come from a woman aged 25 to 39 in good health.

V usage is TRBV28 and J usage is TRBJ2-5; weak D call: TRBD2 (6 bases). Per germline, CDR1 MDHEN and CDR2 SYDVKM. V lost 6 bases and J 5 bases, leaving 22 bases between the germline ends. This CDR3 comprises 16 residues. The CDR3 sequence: CASRPNPGRSLETQYF. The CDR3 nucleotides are TGTGCCAGCAGGCCTAACCCCGGGAGATCCTTGGAGACCCAGTACTTC.

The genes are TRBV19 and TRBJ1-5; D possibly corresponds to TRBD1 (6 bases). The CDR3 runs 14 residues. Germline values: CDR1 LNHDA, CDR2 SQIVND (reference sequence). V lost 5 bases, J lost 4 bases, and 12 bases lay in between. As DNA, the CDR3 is TGTGCCAGTAGTCTAGGACAGTTGAATCAGCCCCAGCATTTT. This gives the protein CASSLGQLNQPQHF.

The CDR3 here is CASRPSRGHPVGTDTQYF. The CDR3 nucleotides read TGTGCCAGCAGACCCTCTCGCGGACACCCCGTCGGCACAGATACGCAGTATTTT. The chain joins TRBV27 to TRBJ2-3; possible D gene TRBD1, 5 bases. Deletions cut 6 bases from V and 1 base from J, with 23 bases between. Germline lookup yields CDR1 MNHEY and CDR2 SMNVEV (reference sequence). The CDR3 loop spans 18 amino acids.

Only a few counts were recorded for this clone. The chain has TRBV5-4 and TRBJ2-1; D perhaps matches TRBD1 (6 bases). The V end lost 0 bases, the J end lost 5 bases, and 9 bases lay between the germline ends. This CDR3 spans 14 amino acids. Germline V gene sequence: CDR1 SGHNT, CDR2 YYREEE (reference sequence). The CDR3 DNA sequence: TGTGCCAGCAGCTTGGCAGGGGCGGACAATGAGCAGTTCTTC. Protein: CASSLAGADNEQFF. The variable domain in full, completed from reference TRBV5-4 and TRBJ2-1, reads ETGVTQSPTHLIKTRGQQVTLRCSSQSGHNTVSWYQQALGQGPQFIFQYYREEENGRGNFPPRFSGLQFPNYSSELNVNALELDDSALYLCASSLAGADNEQFFGPGTRLTVL.

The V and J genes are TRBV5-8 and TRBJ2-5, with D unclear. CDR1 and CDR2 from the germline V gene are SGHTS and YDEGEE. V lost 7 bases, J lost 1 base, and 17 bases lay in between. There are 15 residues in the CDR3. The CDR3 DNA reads TGTGCCAGCCATGAGCCGGGTCGAGGCCAAGAGACCCAGTACTTC. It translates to CASHEPGRGQETQYF.

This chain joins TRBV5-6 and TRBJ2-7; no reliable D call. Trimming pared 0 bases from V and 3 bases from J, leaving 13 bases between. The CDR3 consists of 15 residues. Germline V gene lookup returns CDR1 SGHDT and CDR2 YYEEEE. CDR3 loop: CASSLGALLNYEQYF. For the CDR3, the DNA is TGTGCCAGCAGCTTGGGGGCGTTACTGAACTACGAGCAGTACTTC.

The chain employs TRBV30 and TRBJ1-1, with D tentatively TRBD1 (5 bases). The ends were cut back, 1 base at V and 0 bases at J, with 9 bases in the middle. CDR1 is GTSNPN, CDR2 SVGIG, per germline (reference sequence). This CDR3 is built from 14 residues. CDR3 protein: CAWSEIQVNTEAFF. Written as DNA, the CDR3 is TGTGCCTGGAGTGAGATACAGGTGAACACTGAAGCTTTCTTT.

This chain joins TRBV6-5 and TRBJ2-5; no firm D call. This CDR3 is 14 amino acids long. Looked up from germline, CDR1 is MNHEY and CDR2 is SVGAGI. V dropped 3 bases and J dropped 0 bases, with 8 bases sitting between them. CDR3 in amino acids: CASSYRWNQETQYF. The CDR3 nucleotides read TGTGCCAGCAGTTATCGGTGGAACCAAGAGACCCAGTACTTC.

This chain's CDR3 is CASSGFSGGEQYF. The CDR3 DNA sequence: TGTGCCAGCAGTGGATTCTCGGGTGGGGAGCAGTACTTC. The chain has TRBV27 and TRBJ2-7; D not certain. The CDR3 consists of 13 residues. Germline CDR1 reads MNHEY; CDR2 reads SMNVEV (reference sequence). V lost 5 bases, J lost 7 bases, and 15 bases lay in between.

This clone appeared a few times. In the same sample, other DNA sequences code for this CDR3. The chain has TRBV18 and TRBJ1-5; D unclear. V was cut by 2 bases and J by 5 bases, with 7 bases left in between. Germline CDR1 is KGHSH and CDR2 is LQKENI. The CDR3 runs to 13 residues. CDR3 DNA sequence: TGTGCCAGCTCACCAGGGTCGGATCAGCCCCAGCATTTT. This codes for CASSPGSDQPQHF.

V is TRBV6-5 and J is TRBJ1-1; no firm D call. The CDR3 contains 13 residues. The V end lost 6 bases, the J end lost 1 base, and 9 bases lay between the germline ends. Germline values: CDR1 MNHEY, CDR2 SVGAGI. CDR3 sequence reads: CASRPHGNTEAFF. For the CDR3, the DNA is TGTGCCAGCAGACCACACGGGAACACTGAAGCTTTCTTT.

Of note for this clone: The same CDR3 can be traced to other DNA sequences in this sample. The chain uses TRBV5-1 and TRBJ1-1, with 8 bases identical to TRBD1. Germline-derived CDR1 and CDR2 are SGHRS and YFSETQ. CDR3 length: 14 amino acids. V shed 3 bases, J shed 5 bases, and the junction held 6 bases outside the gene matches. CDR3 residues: CASSSTGGGTEAFF. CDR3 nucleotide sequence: TGCGCCAGCAGCTCAACAGGGGGAGGGACTGAAGCTTTCTTT. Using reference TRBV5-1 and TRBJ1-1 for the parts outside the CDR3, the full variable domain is KAGVTQTPRYLIKTRGQQVTLSCSPISGHRSVSWYQQTPGQGLQFLFEYFSETQRNKGNFPGRFSGRQFSNSRSEMNVSTLELGDSALYLCASSSTGGGTEAFFGQGTRLTVV.

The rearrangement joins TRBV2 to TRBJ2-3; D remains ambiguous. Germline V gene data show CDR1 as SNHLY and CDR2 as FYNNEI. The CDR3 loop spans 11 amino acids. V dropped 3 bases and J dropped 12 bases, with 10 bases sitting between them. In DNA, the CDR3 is TGTGCCAGCAGTGACGTGGGGTTCCAGTATTTT. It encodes CASSDVGFQYF.

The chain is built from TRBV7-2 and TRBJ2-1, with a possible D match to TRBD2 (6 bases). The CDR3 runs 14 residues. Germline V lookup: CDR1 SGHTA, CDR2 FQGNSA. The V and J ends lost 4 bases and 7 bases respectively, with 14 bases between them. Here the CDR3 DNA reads TGTGCCAGCAGCTACCGGGACTTCAGGAATGAGCAGTTCTTC. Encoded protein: CASSYRDFRNEQFF.

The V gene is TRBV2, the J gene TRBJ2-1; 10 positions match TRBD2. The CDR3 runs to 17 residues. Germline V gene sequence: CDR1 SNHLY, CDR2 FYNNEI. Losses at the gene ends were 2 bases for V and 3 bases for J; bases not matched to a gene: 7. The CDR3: CASSELAGVGGYNEQFF. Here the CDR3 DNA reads TGTGCCAGCAGTGAACTAGCGGGAGTAGGGGGCTACAATGAGCAGTTCTTC.

The CDR3 sequence is CASSLAVSYNEQFF. The CDR3 nucleotides read TGTGCCAGCAGCTTAGCGGTATCCTACAATGAGCAGTTCTTC. The rearrangement uses TRBV7-6 and TRBJ2-1; no reliable D call. The CDR3 runs 14 residues. V dropped 0 bases and J dropped 1 base, with 4 bases sitting between them. Germline V lookup: CDR1 SGHVS, CDR2 FNYEAQ.

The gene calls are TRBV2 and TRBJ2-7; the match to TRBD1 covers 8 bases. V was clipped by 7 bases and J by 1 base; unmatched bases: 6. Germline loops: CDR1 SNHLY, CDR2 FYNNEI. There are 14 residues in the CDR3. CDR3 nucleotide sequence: TGTGCCAGCACCCGGCAGGGGGCGTCCTACGAGCAGTACTTC. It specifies CASTRQGASYEQYF.

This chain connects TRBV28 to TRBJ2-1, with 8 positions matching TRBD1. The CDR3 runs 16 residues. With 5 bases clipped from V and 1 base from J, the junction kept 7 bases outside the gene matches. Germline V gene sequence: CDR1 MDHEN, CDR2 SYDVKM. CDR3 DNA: TGTGCCAGCAGTACCCTGACAGGGGTTTCCTACAATGAGCAGTTCTTC. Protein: CASSTLTGVSYNEQFF.

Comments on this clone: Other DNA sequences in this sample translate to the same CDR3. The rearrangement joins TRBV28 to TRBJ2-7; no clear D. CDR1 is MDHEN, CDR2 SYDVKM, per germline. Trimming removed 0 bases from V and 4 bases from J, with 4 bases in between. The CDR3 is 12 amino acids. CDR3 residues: CASSLWGYEQYF. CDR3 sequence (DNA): TGTGCCAGCAGTTTATGGGGGTACGAGCAGTACTTC.

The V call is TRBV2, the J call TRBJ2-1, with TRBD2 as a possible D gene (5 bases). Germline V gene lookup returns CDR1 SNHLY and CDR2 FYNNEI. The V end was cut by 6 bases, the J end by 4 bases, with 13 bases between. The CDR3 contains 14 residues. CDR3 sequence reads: CASRTGIGYNEQFF. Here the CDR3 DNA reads TGTGCCAGCAGGACGGGGATCGGGTACAATGAGCAGTTCTTC.